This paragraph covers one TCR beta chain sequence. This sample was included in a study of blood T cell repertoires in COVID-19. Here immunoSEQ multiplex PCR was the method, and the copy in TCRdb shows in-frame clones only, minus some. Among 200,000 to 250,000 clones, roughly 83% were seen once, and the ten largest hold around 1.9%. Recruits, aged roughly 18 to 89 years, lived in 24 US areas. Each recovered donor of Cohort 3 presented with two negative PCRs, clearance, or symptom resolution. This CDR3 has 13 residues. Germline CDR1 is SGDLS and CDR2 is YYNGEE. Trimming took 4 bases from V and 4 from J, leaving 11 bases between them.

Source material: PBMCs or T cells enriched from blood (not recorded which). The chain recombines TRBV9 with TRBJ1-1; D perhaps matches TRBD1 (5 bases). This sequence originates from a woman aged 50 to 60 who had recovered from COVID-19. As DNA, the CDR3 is TGTGCCAGCAGCCCTTACGGGGGCACTGAAGCTTTCTTT. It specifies CASSPYGGTEAFF.